The 3 T cell receptor beta chains below come from one sample, sequenced in a study of OX40 agonist ivuxolimab in advanced cancers. Generated by immunoSEQ multiplex PCR, the TCRdb table keeps only in-frame clones and is missing some. The sample has approximately 54,000 clones, 80% to 85% seen once; the top ten hold about 3%. Source: CD4+ or CD8+ T cells sorted from blood, taken in a trial of the OX40 agonist ivuxolimab. The receptors shown here come from an adult with an advanced solid tumor such as melanoma, head and neck, liver or kidney cancer.

This clone was seen only a few times. The rearrangement links TRBV14 to TRBJ1-3; the D gene is possibly TRBD1 (6 bases). V lost 6 bases to trimming and J lost 0 bases, with 12 bases between them. CDR3 size: 15 residues. CDR1 and CDR2 (germline): SGHDN, FVKESK. The CDR3, as DNA: TGTGCCAGCAGTGGAACAGGGTACTCTGGAAACACCATATATTTT. Its translation: CASSGTGYSGNTIYF.

The CDR3 reads CASSESGRLAGGQKQFF. CDR3 sequence (DNA): TGCGCCAGCAGTGAGTCCGGTCGACTAGCGGGGGGGCAGAAGCAGTTCTTC. The V and J genes are TRBV10-2 and TRBJ2-1; 14 bases are a match to TRBD2. CDR3 length equals 17 residues. Germline V gives CDR1 WSHSY, CDR2 SAAADI. Trimming removed 0 bases from V and 11 bases from J; junction bases left unmatched: 9.

The chain is built from TRBV6-6 and TRBJ2-2, with D possibly being TRBD1 (5 bases). Germline CDR1 reads MNHNY; CDR2 reads SVGAGI (reference sequence). V was shortened by 6 bases and J by 2 bases, with 13 bases between the two germline ends. The CDR3 totals 15 residues. CDR3 DNA: TGTGCCAGCAGCCCAGGGAACCTAAACACCGGGGAGCTGTTTTTT. It codes for CASSPGNLNTGELFF.